The rows below give T cell receptor beta chains drawn from one sample of a study of OX40 agonist ivuxolimab in advanced cancers. TCRdb keeps only in-frame clones here, not all; method: immunoSEQ multiplex PCR. The repertoire has approximately 88,000 clones, roughly 84% of them found once; the top ten carry 0.65% to 0.9%. Sequenced here: CD4+ or CD8+ T cells sorted from blood, sampled in a trial of the OX40 agonist ivuxolimab. These receptors came from an adult with an advanced solid tumor such as melanoma, head and neck, liver or kidney cancer. The CDR3 runs from the conserved cysteine through the conserved F or W. D genes are given only for firm matches. Some rows have no size entry. The others give once, few or many, or a class for an expanded clone.

>TRBV6-1|.|TRBJ2-2|.
CASSEVEGPQDTGELFF
TGTGCCAGCAGTGAAGTTGAGGGGCCCCAGGATACCGGGGAGCTGTTTTTT
>TRBV5-6|.|TRBJ1-2|TRBD1
CASSERQGAFGYTF
TGTGCCAGCAGCGAAAGACAGGGGGCGTTTGGCTACACCTTC
>TRBV7-3|.|TRBJ2-5|.
CASSLTPSTGGETQYF
TGTGCCAGCAGCTTAACCCCATCGACAGGAGGGGAGACCCAGTACTTC
>TRBV5-1|.|TRBJ2-7|.
CASSPRPSYEQYF
TGCGCCAGCAGCCCCCGACCCTCCTACGAGCAGTACTTC
>TRBV19|.|TRBJ2-5|TRBD1
CASSMGGTGGETQYF
TGTGCCAGTAGTATGGGGGGCACAGGGGGAGAGACCCAGTACTTC
>TRBV15|.|TRBJ2-2|.
CATSRANRWELFF
TGTGCCACCAGCAGAGCAAACCGCTGGGAGCTGTTTTTT
>TRBV9|.|TRBJ2-1|TRBD2
CASSVGGGIYNEQFF
TGTGCCAGCAGCGTAGGGGGAGGGATCTACAATGAGCAGTTCTTC
>TRBV13|.|TRBJ2-5|.
CASSPRGFQETQYF
TGTGCCAGCAGTCCCAGGGGTTTCCAAGAGACCCAGTACTTC
>TRBV7-9|.|TRBJ1-5|.
CASSSSGAPNQPQHF
TGTGCCAGCAGCTCCTCGGGGGCACCGAATCAGCCCCAGCATTTT
>TRBV18|once|TRBJ2-1|.
CASSLNRNEQFF
TGTGCCAGCTCACTGAACAGGAATGAGCAGTTCTTC
>TRBV6-1|.|TRBJ1-1|.
CASSVSLGGEAFF
TGTGCCAGCAGTGTATCTCTCGGAGGTGAAGCTTTCTTT
>TRBV2|.|TRBJ2-7|TRBD1
CASSEPNQKGQLHSYEQYF
TGTGCCAGCAGTGAACCGAACCAAAAGGGACAGCTTCACTCCTACGAGCAGTACTTC
>TRBV6-6|.|TRBJ2-7|.
CASRRTAYEQYF
TGTGCCAGCAGGAGGACAGCCTACGAGCAGTACTTC
>TRBV5-1|.|TRBJ2-1|TRBD2
CASSQGLAAYNEQFF
TGCGCCAGCAGCCAAGGACTAGCGGCATACAATGAGCAGTTCTTC
>TRBV7-2|.|TRBJ1-4|.
CASSREATNEKLFF
TGTGCCAGCAGCCGAGAAGCAACTAATGAAAAACTGTTTTTT
>TRBV19|.|TRBJ1-2|.
CASSNRAVGGYGYTF
TGTGCCAGTAGTAATCGGGCAGTTGGAGGCTATGGCTACACCTTC
>TRBV27|.|TRBJ2-3|TRBD2
CASRVGGGTDTQYF
TGTGCCAGCAGGGTCGGGGGGGGCACAGATACGCAGTATTTT
>TRBV5-1|.|TRBJ2-1|.
CASSLGQLIYNEQFF
TGCGCCAGCAGCTTGGGACAGCTTATCTACAATGAGCAGTTCTTC
>TRBV2|.|TRBJ2-3|TRBD2
CASSPFLAGGTDTQYF
TGTGCCAGCAGCCCCTTCTTAGCGGGGGGCACAGATACGCAGTATTTT
>TRBV5-1|.|TRBJ2-3|TRBD2
CASTHGRGTSGTSTDTQYF
TGCGCCAGCACCCATGGCCGAGGGACTAGCGGGACTAGCACAGATACGCAGTATTTT
>TRBV5-1|few|TRBJ1-2|TRBD1
CASSAGGQYTF
TGCGCCAGCAGCGCGGGGGGACAGTACACCTTC
>TRBV18|.|TRBJ1-1|.
CASSPPGRTVNTEAFF
TGTGCCAGCTCACCCCCCGGACGGACGGTGAACACTGAAGCTTTCTTT
>TRBV19|.|TRBJ2-7|.
CASSSGHNSYEQYF
TGTGCCAGTAGTTCGGGACACAACTCCTACGAGCAGTACTTC
>TRBV7-9|.|TRBJ2-4|TRBD1
CASSFGQGAKNIQYF
TGTGCCAGCAGCTTTGGACAGGGAGCCAAAAACATTCAGTACTTC
>TRBV29-1|.|TRBJ2-3|.
CSVEGGGTDTQYF
TGCAGCGTTGAAGGGGGGGGCACAGATACGCAGTATTTT
>TRBV10-3|.|TRBJ2-7|.
CAISEIGRYSYEQYF
TGTGCCATCAGTGAGATCGGGCGGTACTCCTACGAGCAGTACTTC
>TRBV9|.|TRBJ2-7|TRBD2
CASSRAGGPYEQYF
TGTGCCAGCAGCAGAGCGGGGGGCCCCTACGAGCAGTACTTC
>TRBV29-1|.|TRBJ1-3|.
CSVVVGGNTIYF
TGCAGCGTTGTAGTAGGCGGAAACACCATATATTTT
>TRBV25-1|.|TRBJ1-1|.
CASSEYGRGNTEAFF
TGTGCCAGCAGTGAATATGGTAGGGGGAACACTGAAGCTTTCTTT
>TRBV5-1|.|TRBJ2-3|.
CASSKGDRTDTQYF
TGCGCCAGCAGCAAAGGAGATAGGACAGATACGCAGTATTTT
>TRBV5-1|.|TRBJ1-2|.
CASSLGQGDGYTF
TGCGCCAGCAGCTTGGGGCAGGGAGATGGCTACACCTTC
>TRBV5-1|.|TRBJ2-3|TRBD1
CASRPGQGVTDTQYF
TGCGCCAGCAGACCCGGACAGGGGGTCACAGATACGCAGTATTTT
>TRBV25-1|.|TRBJ1-1|.
CASSAIGQTNTEAFF
TGTGCCAGCAGTGCAATCGGACAGACAAACACTGAAGCTTTCTTT
>TRBV5-8|.|TRBJ1-4|.
CASSRSLAANEKLFF
TGTGCCAGCAGCCGTTCGCTGGCGGCTAATGAAAAACTGTTTTTT
>TRBV10-3|.|TRBJ1-2|.
CAISERWDYGYTF
TGTGCCATCAGTGAAAGATGGGACTATGGCTACACCTTC
>TRBV7-2|.|TRBJ2-3|.
CASSLGGGPSTDTQYF
TGTGCCAGCAGCTTAGGGGGGGGCCCTAGCACAGATACGCAGTATTTT
>TRBV2|.|TRBJ1-6|TRBD1
CASGRGRNNSPLHF
TGTGCCAGCGGGAGGGGGCGTAATAATTCACCCCTCCACTTT
>TRBV18|.|TRBJ1-5|TRBD1
CASSPETGPNQPQHF
TGTGCCAGCTCACCGGAGACAGGGCCTAATCAGCCCCAGCATTTT
>TRBV28|.|TRBJ1-2|.
CASSLAPTIYGYTF
TGTGCCAGCAGTTTAGCCCCTACCATATATGGCTACACCTTC
>TRBV13|once|TRBJ1-5|TRBD1
CASSLGQGAGQPQHF
TGTGCCAGCAGCCTTGGACAGGGGGCGGGTCAGCCCCAGCATTTT
>TRBV18|.|TRBJ2-1|.
CASSPPMGEQFF
TGTGCCAGCTCACCACCGATGGGTGAGCAGTTCTTC
>TRBV15|.|TRBJ2-7|TRBD1
CATSNIRDRVGYEQYF
TGTGCCACCAGCAATATCCGGGACAGGGTGGGATACGAGCAGTACTTC
>TRBV2|few|TRBJ1-1|.
CARGVHTEAFF
TGTGCCAGGGGAGTCCACACTGAAGCTTTCTTT
>TRBV19|.|TRBJ2-2|TRBD1
CASSMKLGQGRSGELFF
TGTGCCAGTAGTATGAAGTTGGGACAGGGCAGATCCGGGGAGCTGTTTTTT
>TRBV7-2|.|TRBJ2-7|.
CASSLGRASYEQYF
TGTGCCAGCAGCTTAGGCAGGGCGTCCTACGAGCAGTACTTC